The clone carrying this T cell receptor (beta chain) was counted between two and nine times. The antigen remains unidentified. The sample contains more than one DNA sequence encoding this CDR3. No patient had received any treatment before thyroid surgery. In the authors' methods: What underpinned the distant-metastasis classifier for papillary thyroid cancer was the set of CDR3 differences across clinicopathological groups. TCRdb re-analyzed the PCR reads through MiXCR. None of the V and J calls come from the authors' own analysis; TCRdb made them. The data hold tens of thousands of clones, with about a sixth observed a single time. The data were obtained in a study of metastatic and nonmetastatic thyroid tumors. Study details: Repertoire comparisons spanned blood and tumor or nodule tissue from malignant and benign thyroid patients.

Study conclusions and caveats: Reports indicated that malignant thyroid tumors showed significantly higher TCR beta diversity than benign nodules did, in blood and tumor.

Germline V lookup: CDR1 LNHNV, CDR2 YYDKDF (reference sequence). The CDR3 has 13 residues. V trimming: 2 bases; J trimming: 5 bases; junction bases outside the gene matches: 1. The sequence derives from a male donor with papillary thyroid cancer or a benign thyroid nodule (not recorded which). Some clones in this sample may be carry-over from other donors' samples. The chain carries TRBV15 and TRBJ2-5; 8 bases align to TRBD2. Sequencing was performed on blood. CDR3 sequence reads: CATSRIAGETQYF. The DNA of the CDR3 is TGTGCCACCAGCAGAATAGCGGGGGAGACCCAGTACTTC. The full variable domain, with the rest looked up from reference TRBV15 and TRBJ2-5, is DAMVIQNPRYQVTQFGKPVTLSCSQTLNHNVMYWYQQKSSQAPKLLFHYYDKDFNNEADTPDNFQSRRPNTSFCFLDIRSPGLGDTAMYLCATSRIAGETQYFGPGTRLLVL.